The entry that follows covers one T cell receptor beta chain sequence. Its target is unknown. Sequencing was performed with immunoSEQ multiplex PCR; in TCRdb, only in-frame clones are kept and a portion is missing. The table lists tens of thousands of clones, around four fifths of them singletons, with 1% to 1.3% in the top ten. The trim removed 4 bases at V and 1 base at J, leaving 12 bases unmatched. This CDR3 region has 19 residues. Looked up from germline, CDR1 is SNHLY and CDR2 is FYNNEI. The data belong to a study of OX40 agonist ivuxolimab in advanced cancers. Overall study context: A diagnosis of hepatocellular carcinoma, melanoma, renal cell or head and neck cancer was present in dose-escalation patients. Broader study findings: Among some nonresponders, normalized T-cell clonal expansion was also low. In general, CD8+ T cells held more expanded clones than CD4+ did, on average.

The source material was CD4+ or CD8+ T cells sorted from blood, sampled in a trial of the OX40 agonist ivuxolimab. This chain joins TRBV2 and TRBJ2-2; 10 bases are shared with TRBD2. The TCR originated in an adult with an advanced solid tumor such as melanoma, head and neck, liver or kidney cancer. The CDR3 loop reads CASSGNNPSGGMNTGELFF. The CDR3 DNA is TGTGCCAGCAGTGGGAATAATCCTAGCGGGGGCATGAACACCGGGGAGCTGTTTTTT.